These 4 T cell receptor beta chains came from one sample sequenced in a study of T cell responses to AZD1222 COVID-19 vaccine. The data were produced by immunoSEQ multiplex PCR, yet TCRdb's version contains in-frame clones alone and is incomplete. This table has approximately 190,000 clones, roughly 91% appearing once. Sequences were derived from peripheral blood, sampled on day 0 of AZD1222 vaccination. The origin of the receptors is an adult in good health.

This clone was recorded only once. The junction does not match germline at one end; this may be a read error. The chain is built from TRBV6-1 and TRBJ2-7; 13 bases are shared with TRBD2. The CDR3 sequence is 15 residues long. Germline assignment: CDR1 MNHNS and CDR2 SASEGT. The CDR3 region is CASREGLAGVFEQYF. DNA of the CDR3: TGTGCCAGCAGGGAAGGACTAGCGGGAGTATTCGAGCAGTACTTC.

The genes are TRBV24-1 and TRBJ2-1; D gene unclear. This CDR3 has 14 residues. The germline V gene encodes CDR1 KGHDR and CDR2 SFDVKD. Trimming left V 5 bases short and J 9 bases short, with 16 bases between. The CDR3 DNA sequence: TGTGCCACCAGTGTAGGGCAGGACCTTTTTGAGCAGTTCTTC. Translated: CATSVGQDLFEQFF.

As DNA, the CDR3 is TGTGCCAGCAGTGAAGGTGGGTTCGGGATTGAAGCTTTCTTT. Amino acid sequence: CASSEGGFGIEAFF. This chain joins TRBV2 and TRBJ1-1; D gene unclear. The CDR3 consists of 14 residues. Germline V gene data show CDR1 as SNHLY and CDR2 as FYNNEI. Trimming pared 1 base from V and 7 bases from J, leaving 13 bases between.

J is TRBJ2-1 and V is TRBV6-2 or TRBV6-3; TRBD2 aligns across 12 bases. Germline V lookup: CDR1 MNHEY, CDR2 SVGEGT. The CDR3 has 16 residues. Trimming removed 5 bases from V and 5 bases from J; junction bases left unmatched: 7. The CDR3 here is CASSHYLAGGNNEQFF. DNA for the CDR3: TGTGCCAGCAGTCACTACCTAGCGGGGGGGAACAATGAGCAGTTCTTC.